This T cell receptor (beta chain) was recorded in a study of monozygotic twins with inflammatory bowel disease. For every TCR library, about 3,500 ng of total RNA was used. Each UMI harboured a 6-nucleotide sample barcode and was appended via template switching. TCRdb reanalyzed the 5' RACE reads, giving one entry per CDR3 protein sequence and no DNA. The sample has fewer than 550,000 distinct CDR3 sequences, and its top ten clones hold 2% to 3%. Germline V gene sequence: CDR1 SGHTA, CDR2 FQGNSA. There are 15 residues in the CDR3. The origin of this receptor is a human donor with ulcerative colitis or Crohn's disease, or a healthy co-twin of an affected twin (not recorded which). The chain has TRBV7-2 and TRBJ2-2; absent DNA, TCRdb's TRBD2 call cannot be checked. Input material: blood. CDR3 sequence reads: CASGKGGKNTGELFF.